This TCR beta chain was observed in a study of T-cell reconstitution after alpha-beta-depleted transplantation in children. Study results and limitations: High day-60 TCRbeta diversity in some patients came from surviving recipient T cells and thymic progenitors. Reportedly, roughly two months post-transplant, alpha-beta T cells arose from several hundred expanded graft clones. Newly made T cells mostly supplied T-cell counts and diversity one year after transplant.

Of note for this clonotype: Its target is unknown.

This sample's TCRbeta library carried unique molecular identifier barcodes. Each CDR3 protein gets one entry after TCRdb re-called the PCR reads with MiXCR. The sample records approximately 230,000 distinct CDR3 sequences, more than 20% being singletons. This receptor was obtained from a girl aged 2-15 years with Fanconi anemia, due to receive a stem cell transplant. Sequenced material: PBMCs, taken before TCRalphabeta/CD19-depleted stem cell transplant.

The CDR3 nucleotides read TGCAGTGCTAGAGAGGGCCTGCGGGATAATGAGCAGTTCTTC. It translates to CSAREGLRDNEQFF. The rearrangement joins TRBV20-1 to TRBJ2-1; TRBD2 is a possible D gene (6 bases). CDR1 and CDR2 from the germline V gene are DFQATT and SNEGSKA (reference sequence). V lost 0 bases and J lost 7, with 13 bases in between. The CDR3 has 14 amino acids.